One sample yielded the 17 T cell receptor beta chains listed below, sequenced in a study of early T cells in non-severe SARS-CoV-2 infection. TCRdb called the 5' RACE reads again in MiXCR, with one record for every CDR3 protein. This table has tens of thousands of distinct CDR3 sequences, 20% to 25% appearing once. Sequencing used whole blood, obtained at baseline. Receptors originate from an adult who was a healthcare worker with PCR-confirmed SARS-CoV-2 infection or an uninfected control (not recorded which).

This chain uses TRBV18 with TRBJ1-1, with D unclear. V was clipped by 4 bases and J by 0 bases, with 12 bases between them. In germline, CDR1 is KGHSH, CDR2 LQKENI. The CDR3 loop spans 15 amino acids. The CDR3 reads CASSQGGSMNTEAFF. In DNA form, the CDR3 reads TGTGCCAGCTCACAGGGCGGATCTATGAACACTGAAGCTTTCTTT.

The chain uses TRBV6-6 and TRBJ2-7; TRBD1 might be the D (6 bases). CDR3 length: 14 amino acids. The V and J ends lost 2 bases and 5 bases respectively, with 13 bases between them. CDR1 is MNHNY and CDR2 is SVGAGI in the germline V gene (reference sequence). The CDR3 spells CASSYGQGFDEQYF. The CDR3 DNA sequence: TGTGCCAGCAGTTACGGGCAGGGGTTCGACGAGCAGTACTTC.

This clonotype counts as medium-sized (0.01 to 0.1%). This rearrangement joins TRBV7-9 to TRBJ2-5; D may be TRBD2 (6 bases). Germline CDR1 SEHNR, CDR2 FQNEAQ (reference sequence). V shed 5 bases and J shed 5 bases, with 15 bases lying between them. This CDR3 is 14 amino acids long. This chain's CDR3 is CASSPGLARETQYF. In nucleotides, the CDR3 is TGTGCCAGCAGCCCGGGACTCGCGCGGGAGACCCAGTACTTC.

The CDR3 sequence: CASRTSAQMNQYF. DNA for the CDR3: TGCGCCAGCAGAACTTCGGCCCAGATGAACCAGTACTTC. The gene calls are TRBV5-1 and TRBJ2-5; D not certain. Germline CDR1 reads SGHRS; CDR2 reads YFSETQ. Trimming took 5 bases from V and 10 from J, leaving 18 bases between them. The CDR3 sequence is 13 residues long.

This sequence joins TRBV28 and TRBJ2-3; D is uncertain. CDR3 length: 13 residues. V dropped 7 bases and J dropped 5 bases, with 13 bases sitting between them. CDR1 is MDHEN, CDR2 SYDVKM, per germline. The CDR3 sequence is CASTFGLEDTQYF. As DNA, the CDR3 is TGTGCCAGCACTTTTGGCCTTGAAGATACGCAGTATTTT.

The genes are TRBV18 and TRBJ1-4; the D gene is possibly TRBD1 (6 bases). Germline CDR1 KGHSH, CDR2 LQKENI. The CDR3 contains 15 residues. With 2 bases removed from V and 6 bases from J, the gap between germline ends came to 13 bases. The CDR3 coding sequence is TGTGCCAGCTCACCAGCGGACAGTCCCCATGAAAAACTGTTTTTT. The encoded protein is CASSPADSPHEKLFF.

The rearrangement links TRBV5-1 to TRBJ2-2, with a possible D match to TRBD2 (5 bases). CDR1 SGHRS and CDR2 YFSETQ come from the germline V gene. The CDR3 length is 14 residues. V lost 3 bases to trimming and J lost 4 bases, with 10 bases between them. CDR3 bases: TGCGCCAGCAGCTCCCCTGGAGGCACCGGGGAGCTGTTTTTT. The encoded protein is CASSSPGGTGELFF.

The rearrangement uses TRBV19 and TRBJ2-7, with D perhaps TRBD1 (5 bases). The germline CDR1 and CDR2 sequences are LNHDA and SQIVND (reference sequence). The V and J ends lost 1 base and 2 bases respectively, with 9 bases between them. CDR3 length equals 14 residues. As DNA, the CDR3 is TGTGCCAGTAGTATAGGCACAGGACCCTACGAGCAGTACTTC. Protein sequence: CASSIGTGPYEQYF.

This clonotype was counted between two and nine times. The V and J genes are TRBV18 and TRBJ1-1; 9 nucleotides agree with TRBD1. The V gene's germline CDR1 is KGHSH and CDR2 LQKENI. The length of the CDR3 is 13 residues. V shed 9 bases, J shed 6 bases, and the junction held 8 bases outside the gene matches. CDR3 nucleotide sequence: TGTGCCAGTTCCGGGACAGGGATCCCTGAAGCTTTCTTT. It translates to CASSGTGIPEAFF.

This chain uses TRBV4-1 with TRBJ1-4; the match to TRBD1 covers 7 bases. V was pared by 1 base and J by 6 bases, with 5 bases of the junction left unmatched. The V gene's germline CDR1 is MGHRA and CDR2 YSYEKL. CDR3 length equals 15 residues. The CDR3 sequence is CASSQVRQGYEKLFF. The DNA for the CDR3 is TGCGCCAGCAGCCAAGTCCGACAGGGATATGAAAAACTGTTTTTT.

This clonotype was recorded many times. V gene TRBV7-6 combines with J gene TRBJ2-6; unclear D gene. The length of the CDR3 is 15 residues. The V end was cut by 3 bases, the J end by 0 bases, with 6 bases between. Germline CDR1 and CDR2: SGHVS and FNYEAQ. The CDR3 reads CASSLDRSGANVLTF. The CDR3 nucleotides read TGTGCCAGCAGCTTGGATCGCTCTGGGGCCAACGTCCTGACTTTC. The full variable domain, with the rest looked up from reference TRBV7-6 and TRBJ2-6, is GAGVSQSPRYKVTKRGQDVALRCDPISGHVSLYWYRQALGQGPEFLTYFNYEAQQDKSGLPNDRFSAERPEGSISTLTIQRTEQRDSAMYRCASSLDRSGANVLTFGAGSRLTVL.

This clonotype was counted only a few times. V usage is TRBV20-1 and J usage is TRBJ2-5; 7 nucleotides agree with TRBD2. Germline assignment: CDR1 DFQATT and CDR2 SNEGSKA (reference sequence). The CDR3 extends over 14 amino acids. The trim removed 6 bases at V and 1 base at J, leaving 8 bases unmatched. CDR3 sequence (DNA): TGCAGTGCGCGGGCTAGCGGACCCCAAGAGACCCAGTACTTC. Translation: CSARASGPQETQYF.

The table lists this clonotype with a few counts. The chain links TRBV10-2 to TRBJ1-2; D is undetermined. The CDR3 spans 13 residues. V lost 3 bases and J lost 1, with 6 bases in between. The germline V gene has CDR1 WSHSY and CDR2 SAAADI. The CDR3 loop is CASSDYFNYGYTF. The CDR3 region has the DNA TGCGCCAGCAGTGACTACTTTAACTATGGCTACACCTTC.

There are a few counts of this clonotype. CDR3 nucleotide sequence: TGTGCCAGCAGTTTATGGGCTAGCGGGGGGCAAGAGACCCAGTACTTC. It is translated as CASSLWASGGQETQYF. The rearrangement joins TRBV12-3 or TRBV12-4 to TRBJ2-5; 11 bases match TRBD2. Losses at the gene ends were 2 bases for V and 2 bases for J; bases not matched to a gene: 4. The CDR3 loop spans 16 amino acids.

This clonotype was detected only once. The chain has TRBV20-1 and TRBJ2-5; 9 bases agree with TRBD1. Trimming at V came to 1 base and at J to 5 bases, leaving 5 bases not matched to a gene. The CDR3 runs to 14 residues. Germline values: CDR1 DFQATT, CDR2 SNEGSKA (reference sequence). DNA of the CDR3: TGCAGTGCTAGAGTTACAGGGGGCCCGGAGACCCAGTACTTC. This sequence encodes CSARVTGGPETQYF.

A few counts support this clonotype. This sequence joins TRBV7-2 and TRBJ2-1; D tentatively fits TRBD1 or TRBD2 (5 bases each). The CDR3 covers 16 residues. The V end was cut by 4 bases, the J end by 4 bases, with 17 bases between. Germline assignment: CDR1 SGHTA and CDR2 FQGNSA. The CDR3 protein is CASSSQLGVGYNEQFF. The CDR3 DNA is TGTGCCAGCAGCTCCCAACTAGGGGTGGGGTACAATGAGCAGTTCTTC.

This clonotype was detected a few times. This rearrangement joins TRBV4-2 to TRBJ1-2; 8 bases are shared with TRBD1. Germline V gene sequence: CDR1 LGHNA, CDR2 YNFKEQ. The CDR3 covers 18 residues. Trimming removed 1 base from V and 4 bases from J; junction bases left unmatched: 14. Written as DNA, the CDR3 is TGTGCCAGCAGCCAAGTGTTTACGAGGACAGGGAAAGGCTATGGCTACACCTTC. As protein: CASSQVFTRTGKGYGYTF.